This entry lists 26 T cell receptor beta chains sequenced from one sample in a study of T-cell memory formation after mild COVID-19. TCRdb reanalysed the 5' RACE reads using MiXCR and keeps one entry per CDR3 protein. The repertoire holds fewer than 250,000 distinct CDR3 sequences, with 10% as singletons. Material: PBMCs or a T cell subset sorted from them (not recorded which). These receptors all stem from a man in his late teens or twenties who had mild COVID-19 (a few samples of this study predate the infection). Cell type and time point are not known.

This clonotype has a count of ten or more. This chain links TRBV5-6 with TRBJ1-6, with 12 bases aligning to TRBD1. CDR3 length: 18 residues. The germline V gene encodes CDR1 SGHDT and CDR2 YYEEEE. Unmatched junction bases numbered 16, after V lost 7 bases and J lost 8 bases. CDR3 in amino acids: CASGDRGRIYTRYSPLHF. The CDR3 coding sequence is TGTGCCAGCGGGGACAGGGGGCGCATCTATACGCGGTATTCACCCCTCCACTTT.

The rearrangement joins TRBV9 to TRBJ2-7; D might be TRBD1 (5 bases). There are 13 residues in the CDR3. The germline CDR1 and CDR2 sequences are SGDLS and YYNGEE. V lost 4 bases to trimming and J lost 3 bases, with 11 bases between them. CDR3 loop: CASSLGPFYEQYF. CDR3 bases: TGTGCCAGCAGCTTGGGGCCGTTCTACGAGCAGTACTTC.

The genes are TRBV5-1 and TRBJ2-3, with D perhaps TRBD2 (5 bases). From germline, CDR1 is SGHRS and CDR2 YFSETQ. Trimming cost V 4 bases and J 5 bases, with 14 bases left between them. This CDR3 is built from 14 residues. CDR3 sequence: CASSVGVRGDTQYF. In DNA, the CDR3 is TGCGCCAGCAGCGTCGGGGTCAGAGGAGATACGCAGTATTTT.

Ten or more counts support this clonotype. The chain links TRBV7-9 to TRBJ2-3; D may be TRBD1 or TRBD2 (6 bases each). Germline CDR1 is SEHNR and CDR2 is FQNEAQ (reference sequence). V dropped 4 bases and J dropped 1 base, with 15 bases sitting between them. The length of the CDR3 is 16 residues. DNA of the CDR3: TGTGCCAGCAGCTGGCATGTGGGGGGCCGCACAGATACGCAGTATTTT. Translation: CASSWHVGGRTDTQYF.

The chain is built from TRBV20-1 and TRBJ2-3, with D perhaps matching TRBD1 (6 bases). From germline, CDR1 is DFQATT and CDR2 SNEGSKA (reference sequence). Trimming pared 6 bases from V and 4 bases from J, leaving 11 bases between. This CDR3 comprises 12 residues. The CDR3: CSAETGPDTQYF. The CDR3 DNA reads as TGCAGTGCAGAAACAGGGCCAGATACGCAGTATTTT.

This clonotype has a handful of counts. The chain combines TRBV12-3 or TRBV12-4 with TRBJ1-4; 8 positions match TRBD1. Germline trimming cut 6 bases from V and 8 bases from J; bases unmatched to any gene: 8. The CDR3 is 14 residues long. Here the CDR3 DNA reads TGTGCCAGCAGCCCAGGGGGCGCTAGCGAAAAACTGTTTTTT. Protein sequence: CASSPGGASEKLFF.

This rearrangement joins TRBV19 to TRBJ1-1, with D unresolved. This CDR3 spans 14 amino acids. Germline V gene data show CDR1 as LNHDA and CDR2 as SQIVND (reference sequence). V was clipped by 8 bases and J by 1 base, with 14 bases between them. In nucleotides, the CDR3 is TGTGCCAGTTCGGTCGGACGGACGAACACTGAAGCTTTCTTT. Its translation is CASSVGRTNTEAFF.

Turning to this clonotype: With a much larger clone just one base away, this may be a read error. V is TRBV5-1 and J is TRBJ2-3; 9 bases are shared with TRBD2. CDR1 and CDR2 (germline): SGHRS, YFSETQ. The length of the CDR3 is 14 residues. CDR3 nucleotide sequence: TGCGACAGCAGCTTGTCTACTAGCGGGGATACGCAGTATTTT. Translated, it gives CDSSLSTSGDTQYF.

This clonotype appeared a few times. This chain joins TRBV3-1 and TRBJ2-3, with unresolved D. Germline values: CDR1 LGHDT, CDR2 YNNKEL (reference sequence). This CDR3 contains 11 residues. V lost 4 bases and J lost 7, with 6 bases in between. DNA of the CDR3: TGTGCCAGCAGCCTAAAGTATACGCAGTATTTT. As protein: CASSLKYTQYF.

V gene TRBV6-5 combines with J gene TRBJ1-3; a weak D match, TRBD1 (5 bases). From germline, CDR1 is MNHEY and CDR2 SVGAGI. CDR3 length equals 16 residues. Trimming removed 6 bases from V and 4 bases from J, with 19 bases in between. CDR3 amino acids: CASRPLDRRSGNTIYF. CDR3 bases: TGTGCCAGCAGACCTCTTGACAGACGCTCCGGAAACACCATATATTTT.

The chain combines TRBV4-2 with TRBJ2-3, with 9 nucleotides matching TRBD2. This CDR3 has 16 amino acids. Trimming cost V 1 base and J 3 bases; bases outside gene matches: 5. Germline V gene sequence: CDR1 LGHNA, CDR2 YNFKEQ. The CDR3 protein is CASSQAAGGLTDTQYF. CDR3 sequence (DNA): TGTGCCAGCAGCCAAGCAGCGGGGGGTTTGACAGATACGCAGTATTTT.

This clonotype was detected ten times or more. The CDR3, as DNA: TGCAGTGCTAGAGATTTTCGGGGGGGCGAAGAGACCCAGTACTTC. Residues: CSARDFRGGEETQYF. The chain employs TRBV20-1 and TRBJ2-5; the match to TRBD2 covers 8 bases. Germline V gene data show CDR1 as DFQATT and CDR2 as SNEGSKA (reference sequence). Trimming cost V 0 bases and J 3 bases; bases outside gene matches: 6. The CDR3 loop spans 15 amino acids.

The chain links TRBV6-2 or TRBV6-3 to TRBJ2-3, with TRBD1 matching over 9 bases. The CDR3 totals 16 residues. The germline gives CDR1 MNHEY, CDR2 SVGEGT. V lost 5 bases and J lost 5; bases outside the gene matches: 11. The CDR3 is CASSRSGTGYIDTQYF. The CDR3 DNA reads as TGTGCCAGCAGTCGATCCGGGACAGGGTATATAGATACGCAGTATTTT.

The rearrangement links TRBV4-3 to TRBJ2-7; 11 bases fit TRBD1. J gave up 2 bases and V 0 bases, and 12 bases lay outside the gene matches. Germline V CDR1 and CDR2: LGHNA, YSLEER. CDR3 length: 19 residues. The CDR3 coding sequence is TGCGCCAGCAGCCAAGATTCGGACAGGGGGCATTCCAGTCCCTACGAGCAGTACGTC. Translating it yields CASSQDSDRGHSSPYEQYV.

The rearrangement joins TRBV30 to TRBJ2-1; 11 bases agree with TRBD2. The CDR3 is 16 amino acids. CDR1 and CDR2 from the germline V gene are GTSNPN and SVGIG (reference sequence). With V trimmed by 1 base and J by 8 bases, 10 bases remained unmatched. DNA of the CDR3: TGTGCCTGGAGTGGGCTAGCGGGGGGATGGGGCGATGAGCAGTTCTTC. Protein sequence: CAWSGLAGGWGDEQFF.

This clonotype was found a few times. This chain joins TRBV5-1 and TRBJ1-2, with D unclear. This CDR3 is built from 14 residues. Per germline, CDR1 SGHRS and CDR2 YFSETQ. The V end lost 0 bases, the J end lost 5 bases, and 11 bases lay between the germline ends. The CDR3 here is CASSLEAGGYGYTF. CDR3 coding DNA: TGCGCCAGCAGCTTGGAGGCAGGCGGTTATGGCTACACCTTC.

The chain is built from TRBV6-5 and TRBJ1-1; TRBD1 matches at 9 bases. The V and J ends lost 2 bases and 4 bases, in that order; junction bases with no gene match: 5. Germline CDR1 and CDR2: MNHEY and SVGAGI. This CDR3 region has 15 residues. CDR3 sequence reads: CASSYADRGGTEAFF. In nucleotides, the CDR3 is TGTGCCAGCAGTTACGCAGACAGGGGGGGCACTGAAGCTTTCTTT.

The chain combines TRBV7-2 with TRBJ1-5; D remains ambiguous. Germline CDR1 is SGHTA and CDR2 is FQGNSA. This CDR3 is built from 13 residues. The ends were cut back, 5 bases at V and 3 bases at J, with 8 bases in the middle. The CDR3 DNA is TGTGCCAGCAGCCGAGCGAACAATCAGCCCCAGCATTTT. This encodes CASSRANNQPQHF. The whole variable domain, filled in from reference TRBV7-2 and TRBJ1-5, reads GAGVSQSPSNKVTEKGKDVELRCDPISGHTALYWYRQSLGQGLEFLIYFQGNSAPDKSGLPSDRFSAERTGGSVSTLTIQRTQQEDSAVYLCASSRANNQPQHFGDGTRLSIL.

V gene TRBV5-1 combines with J gene TRBJ1-1; 7 bases line up with TRBD1. This CDR3 contains 13 residues. Germline CDR1 SGHRS, CDR2 YFSETQ. V lost 4 bases, J lost 9 bases, and 9 bases stayed unmatched. CDR3 amino acids: CASSPPGQTQAFF. CDR3 coding DNA: TGCGCCAGCAGCCCCCCGGGACAGACTCAAGCTTTCTTT.

This clonotype has only a few counts. The chain couples TRBV6-1 to TRBJ2-1; 7 bases map to TRBD2. In germline, CDR1 is MNHNS, CDR2 SASEGT. This CDR3 has 14 residues. CDR3 region: CAIRKGGGYNEQFF. As DNA, the CDR3 is TGTGCGATCCGTAAGGGCGGGGGTTACAATGAGCAGTTCTTC.

J is TRBJ1-1 and V is TRBV6-5; 7 nucleotides align to TRBD1. The CDR3 spans 19 residues. The germline gives CDR1 MNHEY, CDR2 SVGAGI. V lost 5 bases, J lost 1 base, and 19 bases stayed unmatched. CDR3 protein: CASSQPLAGGGLRNTEAFF. Here the CDR3 DNA reads TGTGCCAGCAGTCAACCCTTAGCAGGGGGTGGCTTGAGGAACACTGAAGCTTTCTTT.

This clonotype was recorded a few times. The V call is TRBV5-1, the J call TRBJ2-1, with D possibly TRBD2 on 6 matching bases. Trimming shortened V by 6 bases and J by 12 bases, and 25 bases separated the two germline ends. The CDR3 is 15 residues long. Germline V gene sequence: CDR1 SGHRS, CDR2 YFSETQ. The CDR3 bases are TGCGCCAGCACCGTTAGCGGCTCACCCACGTCGTCGCAGTTCTTC. Residues: CASTVSGSPTSSQFF.

This clonotype was observed a few times. The genes are TRBV7-9 and TRBJ2-7; unclear D gene. Germline V CDR1 and CDR2: SEHNR, FQNEAQ (reference sequence). The CDR3 is made up of 15 amino acids. V gave up 3 bases and J gave up 2 bases, with 14 bases separating them. The CDR3: CASSFADRRTYEQYV. In nucleotides, the CDR3 is TGTGCCAGCAGCTTCGCGGACCGTCGTACCTACGAGCAGTACGTC.

The V call is TRBV20-1, the J call TRBJ1-2, with D hard to call. The V and J ends lost 2 bases and 8 bases respectively, with 15 bases between them. Germline assignment: CDR1 DFQATT and CDR2 SNEGSKA (reference sequence). This CDR3 contains 13 residues. The CDR3 DNA reads TGCAGTGCTAGAACCCGGACTGGAGAGGGCTACACCTTC. Translated, it gives CSARTRTGEGYTF.

The chain couples TRBV3-1 to TRBJ1-2; 7 positions agree with TRBD1. This CDR3 has 13 amino acids. Germline CDR1 reads LGHDT; CDR2 reads YNNKEL (reference sequence). With 4 bases clipped from V and 8 bases from J, the junction kept 7 bases outside the gene matches. The DNA of the CDR3 is TGTGCCAGCAGCCTAGACAGGGCGAGGGGCTACACCTTC. It translates to CASSLDRARGYTF.

The rearrangement links TRBV6-5 to TRBJ1-2; D gene ambiguous. The CDR3 sequence is 12 residues long. The ends were cut back, 10 bases at V and 8 bases at J, with 17 bases in the middle. The germline V gene encodes CDR1 MNHEY and CDR2 SVGAGI. In nucleotides, the CDR3 is TGTGCCACCGACTCGACCGAAGGGGGCTACACCTTC. Protein product: CATDSTEGGYTF.